The rows below give T cell receptor beta chains drawn from one sample of a study of cytomegalovirus exposure and HLA in healthy donors. Assay: immunoSEQ multiplex PCR; the TCRdb copy retains only in-frame clones and omits some. The sample has tens of thousands of clones; the top ten hold approximately 11%. The sequenced sample consisted of PBMCs. The receptors derive from a woman aged 45-59 years in good health and CMV-seropositive. The CDR3 runs from the conserved cysteine through the conserved F or W. The D gene is left open where the match is weak.

d_gene: NA
j_gene: TRBJ1-5
v_gene: TRBV7-7
CDR3aa: CASSLPGPNQPQHF
CDR3nt: TGTGCCAGCAGCTTACCAGGGCCTAATCAGCCCCAGCATTTT

d_gene: NA
j_gene: TRBJ2-5
v_gene: TRBV7-2
CDR3aa: CASSLDRRGRRETQYF
CDR3nt: TGTGCCAGCAGCTTAGACCGGCGGGGACGCCGGGAGACCCAGTACTTC

d_gene: TRBD1
j_gene: TRBJ2-1
v_gene: TRBV6-5
CDR3aa: CASRGTGRTYNEQFF
CDR3nt: TGTGCCAGCAGGGGGACAGGGAGGACCTACAATGAGCAGTTCTTC

d_gene: NA
j_gene: TRBJ1-2
v_gene: TRBV4-2
CDR3aa: CASSSSPRGFDSGYTF
CDR3nt: TGTGCCAGCAGCTCTTCCCCGCGGGGGTTTGATTCGGGCTACACCTTC

d_gene: NA
j_gene: TRBJ2-1
v_gene: TRBV5-1
CDR3aa: CASSTNRIDSNYNEQFF
CDR3nt: TGCGCCAGCAGCACCAACCGTATAGACAGCAACTACAATGAGCAGTTCTTC

d_gene: TRBD1
j_gene: TRBJ1-1
v_gene: TRBV30
CDR3aa: CAWSGQLNTEAFF
CDR3nt: TGTGCCTGGTCGGGACAGTTGAACACTGAAGCTTTCTTT

d_gene: TRBD2
j_gene: TRBJ2-5
v_gene: TRBV6-1
CDR3aa: CASGGVKTGGETQYF
CDR3nt: TGTGCCAGCGGGGGGGTGAAAACTGGGGGTGAGACCCAGTACTTC

d_gene: TRBD2
j_gene: TRBJ2-1
v_gene: TRBV7-2
CDR3aa: CASRTGGTYNEQFF
CDR3nt: TGTGCCAGCAGAACCGGGGGGACCTACAATGAGCAGTTCTTC

d_gene: NA
j_gene: TRBJ2-6
v_gene: TRBV6-1
CDR3aa: CASRAGGSGANVLTF
CDR3nt: TGTGCCAGCAGAGCCGGGGGCTCTGGGGCCAACGTCCTGACTTTC

d_gene: NA
j_gene: TRBJ1-1
v_gene: TRBV6-5
CDR3aa: CASSTTLKISSEAFF
CDR3nt: TGTGCCAGCAGTACTACCTTGAAGATTAGCTCGGAAGCTTTCTTT

d_gene: NA
j_gene: TRBJ1-6
v_gene: TRBV6-5
CDR3aa: CASSPVYNSPLHF
CDR3nt: TGTGCCAGCAGCCCGGTCTATAATTCACCCCTCCACTTT

d_gene: TRBD1
j_gene: TRBJ1-3
v_gene: TRBV13
CDR3aa: CASSPGQGNGNTIYF
CDR3nt: TGTGCCAGCAGCCCCGGACAGGGGAATGGAAACACCATATATTTT